The sequence of this TCR beta chain was determined in a study of T cell changes during pregnancy in multiple sclerosis. Produced via immunoSEQ multiplex PCR; TCRdb's table is partial and in-frame only. Seen here are under 65,000 clones, around nine tenths observed once, and the top ten hold roughly 1.3%. The germline V and J ends were trimmed by 7 bases and 1 base, with 13 bases remaining between them. The germline gives CDR1 SGHAT, CDR2 FQNNGV. CDR3 length: 14 residues. The sequence came from a female donor with multiple sclerosis, enrolled in a pregnancy study. This rearrangement joins TRBV11-2 to TRBJ2-5; perhaps TRBD2 as D (5 bases). Sequences were derived from peripheral blood, sampled in the second trimester of pregnancy. As DNA, the CDR3 is TGTGCCAGCAACCCCTCGGGAATCCAAGAGACCCAGTACTTC. It translates to CASNPSGIQETQYF.